One and the same sample provided the 24 T cell receptor beta chains below, sequenced in a study of cytomegalovirus exposure and HLA in healthy donors. Repertoires were generated with immunoSEQ multiplex PCR, while TCRdb's copy carries only in-frame clones and drops some. The sample lists tens of thousands of clones; roughly nine tenths were seen once. The sequenced material came from PBMCs. These TCRs come from a man aged 18-30 years in good health and CMV-seronegative.

The CDR3 DNA is TGTGCCAGCAGTGCCCCCCCGGGACAGGGCTCCTACGAGCAGTACTTC. Its translation: CASSAPPGQGSYEQYF. The J gene is TRBJ2-7, the V gene TRBV28, with 9 nucleotides matching TRBD1. V dropped 5 bases and J dropped 0; count of bases not matched to a gene: 8. There are 16 residues in the CDR3. Germline V gene lookup returns CDR1 MDHEN and CDR2 SYDVKM.

The rearrangement joins TRBV28 to TRBJ2-1; TRBD1 agrees at 8 bases. The V gene end was trimmed by 5 bases and the J gene end by 9 bases; junction bases not matched to a gene: 15. This CDR3 is built from 16 residues. Germline CDR1 MDHEN, CDR2 SYDVKM. The CDR3 protein is CASSLRQGAGMGEQFF. The CDR3 coding sequence is TGTGCCAGCAGTCTCAGGCAGGGGGCTGGAATGGGTGAGCAGTTCTTC.

This clone was seen only once. V and J are TRBV19 and TRBJ2-1; 12 bases align to TRBD2. Germline CDR1 reads LNHDA; CDR2 reads SQIVND (reference sequence). The CDR3 contains 16 residues. After removal of 3 bases from V and 8 bases from J, the junction contained 8 bases not matched to a gene. The CDR3 DNA is TGTGCCAGTAGTATCTCTCTGACTAGCGGGAGCCATGAGCAGTTCTTC. It is translated as CASSISLTSGSHEQFF.

The V gene is TRBV27, the J gene TRBJ2-1; tentatively, D is TRBD1 (5 bases). The V and J ends lost 6 bases and 0 bases respectively, with 15 bases between them. The CDR3 loop spans 16 amino acids. CDR1 and CDR2 (germline): MNHEY, SMNVEV (reference sequence). The CDR3, as DNA: TGTGCCAGCAGCACCGAAGGGGATTCCTCCTACAATGAGCAGTTCTTC. As protein: CASSTEGDSSYNEQFF.

This clone appeared once. V and J are TRBV6-1 and TRBJ2-3; D is unclear. V lost 6 bases to trimming and J lost 0 bases, with 13 bases between them. The CDR3 length is 15 residues. Germline assignment: CDR1 MNHNS and CDR2 SASEGT. CDR3: CASRILRGSTDTQYF. CDR3 nucleotide sequence: TGTGCCAGCAGGATCTTGAGAGGTAGCACAGATACGCAGTATTTT.

The chain links TRBV5-4 to TRBJ2-1; the match to TRBD2 covers 14 bases. Germline CDR1 reads SGHNT; CDR2 reads YYREEE (reference sequence). The CDR3 runs 20 residues. V was pared by 0 bases and J by 0 bases, with 8 bases of the junction left unmatched. In DNA form, the CDR3 reads TGTGCCAGCAGCTTGGCTTCTAGACTAGCGGGAGGGAGCTCCTACAATGAGCAGTTCTTC. Its protein is CASSLASRLAGGSSYNEQFF.

The rearrangement uses TRBV28 and TRBJ1-2; D is undetermined. The V gene lost 4 bases and the J gene lost 3 bases, with 12 bases spanning the gap. This CDR3 has 14 residues. Germline V gene lookup returns CDR1 MDHEN and CDR2 SYDVKM. CDR3 region: CASSSPGSHYGYTF. DNA for the CDR3: TGTGCCAGCAGTTCCCCGGGAAGTCACTATGGCTACACCTTC.

The CDR3 coding sequence is TGTGCCAGCAGTTTTGTCCCCAGTGATGCCTACGAGCAGTACTTC. Protein product: CASSFVPSDAYEQYF. The rearrangement joins TRBV28 to TRBJ2-7; D is ambiguous. Trimming removed 3 bases at V and 2 bases at J, with 14 bases between. This CDR3 is built from 15 residues. Per the germline V gene, CDR1 is MDHEN and CDR2 is SYDVKM. Combining the CDR3 with reference TRBV28 and TRBJ2-7 gives the whole variable domain DVKVTQSSRYLVKRTGEKVFLECVQDMDHENMFWYRQDPGLGLRLIYFSYDVKMKEKGDIPEGYSVSREKKERFSLILESASTNQTSMYLCASSFVPSDAYEQYFGPGTRLTVT.

The sample holds one count of this clone. This sequence joins TRBV4-2 and TRBJ1-2, with TRBD1 matching 12 bases. Trimming at V came to 4 bases and at J to 2 bases, leaving 2 bases not matched to a gene. The CDR3 length is 15 residues. CDR1 LGHNA and CDR2 YNFKEQ come from the germline V gene. The CDR3 spells CASSPGQGANYGYTF. In DNA form, the CDR3 reads TGTGCCAGCAGCCCGGGACAGGGGGCGAACTATGGCTACACCTTC.

This chain links TRBV29-1 with TRBJ2-7; possible D gene TRBD2, 5 bases. Germline CDR1 is SQVTM and CDR2 is ANQGSEA. The CDR3 has 12 amino acids. Trimming took 6 bases from V and 3 from J, leaving 12 bases between them. CDR3 coding DNA: TGCAGCGTCCGGGAACAGATCTACGAGCAGTACTTC. Amino acids: CSVREQIYEQYF.

The gene calls are TRBV15 and TRBJ2-1, with a possible D match to TRBD1 (6 bases). The germline CDR1 and CDR2 sequences are LNHNV and YYDKDF (reference sequence). The CDR3 is 13 amino acids. Trimming pared 3 bases from V and 13 bases from J, leaving 16 bases between. The CDR3 protein is CATSSDRLRIQFF. CDR3 nucleotides: TGTGCCACCAGCAGCGACAGGCTACGGATCCAGTTCTTC.

V and J are TRBV28 and TRBJ2-2; possible D gene TRBD1, 6 bases. The V end was cut by 7 bases, the J end by 0 bases, with 12 bases between. The CDR3 consists of 15 residues. Germline V CDR1 and CDR2: MDHEN, SYDVKM. CDR3 residues: CASNPGATNTGELFF. The CDR3 coding sequence is TGTGCCAGCAATCCAGGGGCGACGAACACCGGGGAGCTGTTTTTT. The variable domain in full, completed from reference TRBV28 and TRBJ2-2, reads DVKVTQSSRYLVKRTGEKVFLECVQDMDHENMFWYRQDPGLGLRLIYFSYDVKMKEKGDIPEGYSVSREKKERFSLILESASTNQTSMYLCASNPGATNTGELFFGEGSRLTVL.

This chain uses TRBV4-3 with TRBJ1-5; weak D call: TRBD1 (5 bases). Per germline, CDR1 LGHNA and CDR2 YSLEER. The V and J ends lost 0 bases and 6 bases respectively, with 12 bases between them. The CDR3 length is 15 residues. CDR3 loop: CASSQDPGGSQPQHF. Written as DNA, the CDR3 is TGCGCCAGCAGCCAAGACCCCGGGGGAAGTCAGCCCCAGCATTTT.

The rearrangement joins TRBV5-5 to TRBJ1-3, with TRBD1 identical over 9 bases. The CDR3 spans 15 residues. J lost 7 bases, V lost 4 bases, and 9 bases had no gene match. Germline lookup yields CDR1 SGHKS and CDR2 YYEKEE (reference sequence). CDR3 amino acids: CASSDEGQGWNTIYF. The CDR3 DNA is TGTGCCAGCAGCGATGAGGGACAGGGATGGAACACCATATATTTT.

Worth noting for this clone: Other DNA sequences in the sample encode the same CDR3. The CDR3 region is CASSFAGSSYEQYF. CDR3 DNA: TGTGCCAGCAGTTTTGCGGGGAGCTCCTACGAGCAGTACTTC. The V gene is TRBV28, the J gene TRBJ2-7; the D gene is possibly TRBD2 (6 bases). This CDR3 spans 14 amino acids. Per the germline V gene, CDR1 is MDHEN and CDR2 is SYDVKM. Trimming removed 3 bases from V and 0 bases from J, with 9 bases in between.

This clone appeared many times. This chain's CDR3 is CAWQGLHGYTF. CDR3 nucleotides: TGTGCCTGGCAGGGACTGCATGGCTACACCTTC. This rearrangement joins TRBV30 to TRBJ1-2; the D gene is possibly TRBD1 (5 bases). With 5 bases removed from V and 6 bases from J, the gap between germline ends came to 10 bases. Per the germline V gene, CDR1 is GTSNPN and CDR2 is SVGIG (reference sequence). CDR3 size: 11 residues.

J is TRBJ2-2 and V is TRBV28, with a tentative D call TRBD2 (6 bases). The ends were cut back, 10 bases at V and 5 bases at J, with 14 bases in the middle. The CDR3 runs to 13 residues. Germline lookup yields CDR1 MDHEN and CDR2 SYDVKM. The DNA for the CDR3 is TGTGCCACGCCGGGAGAGGGTACCGGGGAGCTGTTTTTT. This translates into CATPGEGTGELFF.

The chain recombines TRBV14 with TRBJ1-5; TRBD1 is a possible D gene (6 bases). The CDR3 runs 19 residues. The V end lost 0 bases, the J end lost 0 bases, and 18 bases lay between the germline ends. Germline CDR1 reads SGHDN; CDR2 reads FVKESK. The chain's CDR3 is CASSQDKAGGEGSNQPQHF. The CDR3 DNA reads TGTGCCAGCAGCCAAGACAAAGCGGGGGGCGAAGGTAGCAATCAGCCCCAGCATTTT.

The V gene is TRBV5-4, the J gene TRBJ2-2, with 11 positions matching TRBD2. There are 16 residues in the CDR3. In germline, CDR1 is SGHNT, CDR2 YYREEE (reference sequence). Losses at the gene ends were 4 bases for V and 2 bases for J; bases not matched to a gene: 4. The CDR3 region is CASSGGTSGNTGELFF. The DNA of the CDR3 is TGTGCCAGCAGCGGGGGGACTAGCGGAAACACCGGGGAGCTGTTTTTT.

The chain uses TRBV6-5 and TRBJ1-2; 10 bases line up with TRBD1. The CDR3 extends over 15 amino acids. Germline V lookup: CDR1 MNHEY, CDR2 SVGAGI. The V and J ends lost 7 bases and 4 bases, in that order; junction bases with no gene match: 9. The CDR3 protein is CASKQDRGAIYGYTF. CDR3 nucleotide sequence: TGTGCCAGCAAGCAGGACAGGGGGGCCATCTATGGCTACACCTTC.

V and J are TRBV12-5 and TRBJ2-3; the D gene is possibly TRBD1 (6 bases). The germline V gene has CDR1 LGHNT and CDR2 FRNRAP. The CDR3 is 14 residues long. Trimming pared 6 bases from V and 0 bases from J, leaving 10 bases between. The CDR3 spells CASGPGDSTDTQYF. CDR3 DNA: TGTGCTAGTGGCCCAGGGGACAGCACAGATACGCAGTATTTT. Supplemented by reference TRBV12-5 and TRBJ2-3, the full variable domain reads DARVTQTPRHKVTEMGQEVTMRCQPILGHNTVFWYRQTMMQGLELLAYFRNRAPLDDSGMPKDRFSAEMPDATLATLKIQPSEPRDSAVYFCASGPGDSTDTQYFGPGTRLTVL.

The chain links TRBV27 to TRBJ2-3; 8 nucleotides line up with TRBD2. The trim removed 6 bases at V and 6 bases at J, leaving 14 bases unmatched. CDR3 length: 16 residues. Germline loops: CDR1 MNHEY, CDR2 SMNVEV (reference sequence). Written as DNA, the CDR3 is TGTGCCAGCAGGCAAACCCTTAGCGGGACGCCGGATACGCAGTATTTT. The encoded protein is CASRQTLSGTPDTQYF.

The chain employs TRBV12-5 and TRBJ1-1; D uncertain. This CDR3 spans 11 amino acids. Trimming removed 6 bases at V and 7 bases at J, with 9 bases between. CDR1 LGHNT and CDR2 FRNRAP come from the germline V gene. Here the CDR3 reads CASGHSGEAFF. The CDR3 region has the DNA TGTGCTAGTGGCCATTCGGGTGAAGCTTTCTTT.

This chain uses TRBV9 with TRBJ2-3; 7 nucleotides line up with TRBD1. V dropped 3 bases and J dropped 2; count of bases not matched to a gene: 9. The CDR3 consists of 16 residues. Germline V gene data show CDR1 as SGDLS and CDR2 as YYNGEE. Here the CDR3 reads CASSGGGWGTTDTQYF. The DNA of the CDR3 is TGTGCCAGCAGCGGAGGGGGCTGGGGGACCACAGATACGCAGTATTTT. Full variable domain (missing parts from reference TRBV9 and TRBJ2-3): DSGVTQTPKHLITATGQRVTLRCSPRSGDLSVYWYQQSLDQGLQFLIQYYNGEERAKGNILERFSAQQFPDLHSELNLSSLELGDSALYFCASSGGGWGTTDTQYFGPGTRLTVL.